This T cell receptor (beta chain) was identified in a study of blood T cell repertoires in COVID-19. TCRdb's copy holds only in-frame clones and misses some; the assay was immunoSEQ multiplex PCR. The table records around 100,000 clones, almost 80% of them present only once. Germline V gene data show CDR1 as SNHLY and CDR2 as FYNNEI. The CDR3 is 13 amino acids. The V end was cut by 4 bases, the J end by 4 bases, with 10 bases between. The clonotype originates from a man aged 70 or older with active or convalescent COVID-19. Material: peripheral blood. The J gene is TRBJ1-1, the V gene TRBV2, with D uncertain. CDR3 region: CASSVTGITEAFF. Here the CDR3 DNA reads TGTGCCAGCAGTGTTACGGGGATCACTGAAGCTTTCTTT.